This T cell receptor (beta chain) was identified in a study of response to subunit inactivated influenza vaccine. This clonotype has only a few counts. TCRdb fed the RT-PCR reads into MiXCR, producing one record per CDR3 protein. The sample contains fewer than 550,000 distinct CDR3 sequences, about 25% of which appear only once. This CDR3 has 14 amino acids. V was pared by 7 bases and J by 5 bases, with 17 bases between. In germline, CDR1 is MNHEY, CDR2 SVGEGT. This TCR came from a man aged 45-65 years who received an inactivated influenza vaccine. The chain combines TRBV6-2 or TRBV6-3 with TRBJ1-2, with D hard to call. The sequences come from CD4+ T cells sorted from PBMCs, collected more than 4 days after vaccination. The CDR3 sequence: CASKNGGGYYGYTF. Written as DNA, the CDR3 is TGTGCCAGCAAAAACGGTGGCGGATATTATGGCTACACCTTC.